The clone carrying this T cell receptor beta chain was seen ten or more times. What it recognizes is unknown. For repertoire sequencing, the TCR beta CDR3 regions were amplified from RNA transcripts. First-round RT-PCR with HTBI primers preceded a second-round multiplex PCR. Each CDR3 protein is one row after TCRdb ran MiXCR on the multiplex PCR reads. The repertoire consists of 150,000 to 200,000 distinct CDR3 sequences, with approximately 40% occurring once and the leading ten covering over 7%. The CDR3 is made up of 12 amino acids. The V gene's germline CDR1 is MNHEY and CDR2 SVGAGI. V was cut by 7 bases and J by 2 bases, with 7 bases left in between. The data derive from a study of Graves' ophthalmopathy and Graves' hyperthyroidism. Points from the study as a whole: Ophthalmopathy progression was predicted by the model at less than 71% sensitivity and approximately 72% specificity. Using 13 signatures, a model distinguished ophthalmopathy from stable hyperthyroidism, reaching around 90% sensitivity and about 81% specificity.

This sequence joins TRBV6-5 and TRBJ2-3; D call uncertain. The clonotype originates from a man younger than 45 with Graves' ophthalmopathy. Input material: peripheral blood. In nucleotides, the CDR3 is TGTGCCAGCATGTTCGACACAGATACGCAGTATTTT. Translation: CASMFDTDTQYF.